These 12 T cell receptor delta chains were all obtained from the same sample, sequenced in a study of γδ T cells in repeated Plasmodium falciparum infection. TCRdb redid clone calling on the multiplex PCR reads using CATT. The sample consists of approximately 93,000 delta-chain clones, 0.98% of them appearing once. Flow sorting of PBMC yielded separate Vgamma9/Vdelta2+ and Vdelta2-negative gammadelta T cell populations for bulk repertoire analysis. Specimen: gamma-delta T cells from blood. These TCRs come from a pool of human donors (malaria-infected and uninfected, not separated).

At least ten counts were recorded for this clone. The chain is built from TRDV1 and TRDJ1; weak D call: TRDD3 (6 bases). Germline CDR1 TSWWSYY, CDR2 QGS. This CDR3 is built from 19 residues. The CDR3 loop reads CAPPQDLNTGTGHTDKLIF. DNA of the CDR3: TGTGCCCCGCCCCAGGATTTAAATACGGGGACTGGGCACACCGATAAACTCATCTTT.

A note on this clone: TCRdb's protein for this DNA is that of a much larger clone and differs from the translation at residue 18, likely a read error; the protein shown is the DNA translation. The chain employs TRDV1 and TRDJ1; TRDD3 matches at 11 bases. The J gene was not available in TCRdb and was assigned here by matching the DNA to germline segments. The CDR3 loop spans 22 amino acids. CDR1 TSWWSYY and CDR2 QGS come from the germline V gene. CDR3 nucleotide sequence: TGTGCTCTTGGGGATTTATTTCCTACGGGGGGCAATGGGGGATACGGTACCGGTAAACTCATCTTT. This gives the protein CALGDLFPTGGNGGYGTGKLIF.

About this clone: The translation of this DNA and the TCRdb protein of a much larger clone differ at residue 8, probably owing to a read error; the protein shown here is translated from the DNA. The rearrangement joins TRDV1 to TRDJ1, with a tentative D call TRDD2 (6 bases). Between the trimmed V and J ends, which lost 5 bases and 3 bases, there was a span of 19 bases. Germline assignment: CDR1 TSWWSYY and CDR2 QGS. The CDR3 spans 16 residues. The DNA for the CDR3 is TGTGCTCTTGGGCGCCGAGGGACTTCTTCCTCCGATAAACTCATCTTT. Its translation: CALGRRGTSSSDKLIF.

A note on this clone: This DNA translates differently at residue 3 from the TCRdb protein, which is that of a much larger clone; a read error is likely, and the protein shown is the DNA's own translation. The chain is built from TRDV2 and TRDJ2; a weak D match, TRDD3 (5 bases). TCRdb does not report a J gene; here it was assigned by matching the DNA to germline references. Germline CDR1 reads GEAIGNYY; CDR2 reads EKD. The CDR3 runs to 16 residues. The CDR3 loop is CARDDIAWDQGAQLFF. For the CDR3, the DNA is TGTGCCCGTGACGATATCGCCTGGGATCAGGGGGCACAACTCTTCTTT.

To note about this clone: The protein recorded in TCRdb matches a much larger clone and deviates from this DNA's translation at residue 9, suggesting a read error; the protein here is obtained by translating the DNA. The chain has TRDV1 and TRDJ1; no firm D call. The J gene was not available in TCRdb and was assigned here by matching the DNA to germline segments. This CDR3 region has 21 residues. V shed 1 base and J shed 0 bases, with 27 bases lying between them. From germline, CDR1 is TSWWSYY and CDR2 QGS. CDR3 DNA: TGTGCTCTTGGGGAACCCCCTTTACGCGTACGGGGTACATTATACACCGATAAACTCATCTTT. It is translated as CALGEPPLRVRGTLYTDKLIF.

Notes on this clone: The mismatch at residue 5 between this DNA's translation and the TCRdb protein of a much larger clone likely reflects a read error; the protein shown is translated from the DNA. The V gene is TRDV1, the J gene TRDJ1; TRDD3 matches at 13 bases. Germline CDR1 and CDR2: TSWWSYY and QGS. Trimming at V came to 4 bases and at J to 2 bases, leaving 19 bases not matched to a gene. This CDR3 comprises 21 residues. This CDR3 reads CALGGLIRPVLGDTRTDKLIF. The CDR3 nucleotides read TGTGCTCTTGGGGGACTTATCCGACCCGTACTGGGGGATACGAGAACCGATAAACTCATCTTT.

This clone turned up a few times. The protein recorded in TCRdb matches a much larger clone and deviates from this DNA's translation at residue 5, suggesting a read error; the protein here is obtained by translating the DNA. This rearrangement joins TRDV2 to TRDJ1; D not resolved. TCRdb supplies no J gene; here it was assigned by aligning the nucleotide sequence to germline. The CDR3 length is 16 residues. The V end lost 2 bases, the J end lost 1 base, and 16 bases lay between the germline ends. Germline CDR1 is GEAIGNYY and CDR2 is EKD. CDR3 coding DNA: TGTGCCTGTGACAGCGAGGAAGAAGAGGGCACCGATAAACTCATCTTT. It specifies CACDSEEEEGTDKLIF.

Only a few counts were recorded for this clone. TCRdb's entry gives the protein of a much larger clone, which mismatches this DNA's translation at residue 10, likely from a read error; the protein reported here is translated from the DNA. This chain joins TRDV1 and TRDJ1, with D possibly being TRDD3 (5 bases). The CDR3 length is 15 residues. Germline loops: CDR1 TSWWSYY, CDR2 QGS. The CDR3 coding sequence is TGTGCCAAAGGGCGGGGAACCGGCTCCGCCGATAAACTCATCTTT. Translating it yields CAKGRGTGSADKLIF.

This clone was counted a few times. This probably arose from a read error, given a far larger clone one base away. The same CDR3 also results from other DNA sequences found in this sample. The genes are TRDV2 and TRDJ1; the D is unclear. Because TCRdb records no J gene, it was assigned here through a match of the DNA to germline. V lost 1 base and J lost 3, with 8 bases in between. Per the germline V gene, CDR1 is GEAIGNYY and CDR2 is EKD. The length of the CDR3 is 13 residues. CDR3 DNA sequence: TGTGCCTGTGACACTGGACGACCCGATAAACTCATCTTT. Encoded protein: CACDTGRPDKLIF.

Details on this clone: A read error is the likely source, as a far larger clone sits one nucleotide away. Different DNA sequences within this sample yield the same CDR3. The genes are TRDV1 and TRDJ1; D unresolved. The J gene is not listed in TCRdb, so it was assigned here from a DNA match to germline. Looked up from germline, CDR1 is TSWWSYY and CDR2 is QGS. The CDR3 has 20 amino acids. Between the trimmed V and J ends, which lost 1 base and 5 bases, there was a span of 29 bases. The CDR3 coding sequence is TGTGCTCTTGGGGAACCCCACTCCTCAGTATCATTCCCTGACGTGGATAAACTCATCTTT. It encodes CALGEPHSSVSFPDVDKLIF.

This clone appeared a few times. Translating this DNA gives a protein that differs at residue 5 from the TCRdb one, which belongs to a much larger clone; a read error is likely, and the protein shown is this translation. V is TRDV1 and J is TRDJ1, with TRDD3 as a possible D gene (6 bases). No J gene was available from TCRdb, and it was assigned here by a germline match of the DNA. CDR1 is TSWWSYY, CDR2 QGS, per germline. The CDR3 spans 16 residues. V gave up 3 bases and J gave up 9 bases, with 23 bases separating them. The CDR3 sequence: CALGDFPRYWVGELIF. The CDR3 nucleotides read TGTGCTCTTGGGGACTTCCCGAGGTACTGGGTTGGGGAACTCATCTTT.

Ten or more counts support this clone. TCRdb has a much larger clone's protein, which differs at residue 17 from the translation of this DNA, likely because of a read error; what is shown is the protein translated from the DNA. V gene TRDV2 combines with J gene TRDJ1; 8 bases map to TRDD3. The CDR3 is 18 residues long. CDR1 is GEAIGNYY, CDR2 EKD, per germline. CDR3 amino acids: CACDLLGGPLEYTDKLTF. The CDR3 DNA reads TGTGCCTGTGACTTACTGGGGGGTCCTTTGGAGTACACCGATAAACTCACCTTT.